This T cell receptor beta chain emerged from a study of post-analysis software for immune sequencing data. Study-level information: Relapsing-remitting, secondary progressive and progressive-relapsing multiple sclerosis courses were included. Study-wide points: The five TRBV segments detected at higher frequency in patients than in controls included TRBV5-6, TRBV5-1 and TRBV20-1. Samples from a shared batch, those prepared together, strongly co-clustered by F measure. People with multiple sclerosis had a significantly lower normalized Chao1 diversity than controls did.

Prepared TCR beta cDNA libraries contained unique molecular identifiers. Some 500,000 cDNA molecules were obtained from roughly 1 to 10 million T cells. In TCRdb, the PCR reads were re-called with MiXCR into one record per CDR3 protein. The sample has under 200,000 distinct CDR3 sequences; roughly 28% are singletons. For this clonotype: What it binds is not known.

The CDR3 runs 13 residues. CDR1 is SGHRS and CDR2 is YFSETQ in the germline V gene. V gave up 5 bases and J gave up 5 bases, with 10 bases separating them. The sample taken for sequencing was blood. The V call is TRBV5-1, the J call TRBJ1-4; D is uncertain. The sequence was obtained from a girl under 18 with multiple sclerosis. The CDR3 nucleotides are TGCGCCAGCAGTTCCAGGAAGAATGAAAAACTGTTTTTT. It encodes CASSSRKNEKLFF. Full variable domain (outside the CDR3, taken from reference TRBV5-1 and TRBJ1-4): KAGVTQTPRYLIKTRGQQVTLSCSPISGHRSVSWYQQTPGQGLQFLFEYFSETQRNKGNFPGRFSGRQFSNSRSEMNVSTLELGDSALYLCASSSRKNEKLFFGSGTQLSVL.